This T cell receptor beta chain is drawn from a study of T cell changes during pregnancy in multiple sclerosis. The V gene lost 2 bases and the J gene lost 7 bases, with 9 bases spanning the gap. CDR1 is SGDLS, CDR2 YYNGEE, per germline. The CDR3 sequence is 13 residues long. Sequenced by immunoSEQ multiplex PCR; TCRdb stores in-frame clones only, minus some. The profile shows over 30,000 clones, around 92% of them singletons. The sample was CD8+ T cells from peripheral blood mononuclear cells, taken in the second trimester of pregnancy. The TCR comes from a female donor in good health, enrolled as a control in a pregnancy study. V usage is TRBV9 and J usage is TRBJ2-2, with D maybe TRBD1 (5 bases). The CDR3 DNA reads as TGTGCCAGCAGCGTTCAAGGGGTCGGGGAGCTGTTTTTT. Its translation is CASSVQGVGELFF.